This T cell receptor beta chain is drawn from a study of blood T cell repertoires in COVID-19. Across the study: COVID-19 samples collected from the United States, Italy and Spain covered acute and convalescent phases. T cells, B-cell-depleted T cells, or PBMCs supplied cDNA or gDNA.

Method: immunoSEQ multiplex PCR; TCRdb's copy keeps in-frame clones and lacks some. Here the sample spans 250,000 to 300,000 clones, 75% to 90% being singletons. In germline, CDR1 is LNHDA, CDR2 SQIVND (reference sequence). The CDR3 covers 15 residues. V was clipped by 6 bases and J by 0 bases; unmatched bases: 4. The chain couples TRBV19 to TRBJ2-1; 8 positions match TRBD1. This sequence originates from a woman aged 60-75 years with acute or convalescent COVID-19. Input material: peripheral blood. The chain's CDR3 is CASSVTGVSYNEQFF. The DNA of the CDR3 is TGTGCCAGTAGCGTGACAGGGGTCTCCTACAATGAGCAGTTCTTC. The complete variable domain, with remaining parts taken from reference TRBV19 and TRBJ2-1, reads DGGITQSPKYLFRKEGQNVTLSCEQNLNHDAMYWYRQDPGQGLRLIYYSQIVNDFQKGDIAEGYSVSREKKESFPLTVTSAQKNPTAFYLCASSVTGVSYNEQFFGPGTRLTVL.